This is a list of T cell receptor beta chains from one sample in a study of cytomegalovirus exposure and HLA in healthy donors. Clones were sequenced by immunoSEQ multiplex PCR, and TCRdb holds only the in-frame ones, with some missing. In the table there are approximately 130,000 clones, about 69% of which are singletons. Sequencing was performed on PBMCs. These receptors were obtained from a man between 25 and 39 years old in good health and CMV-seronegative. Both conserved end residues are part of each CDR3. D genes are given only for firm matches. Only some rows state a clone size, as once, few, many or a class for expanded clones.

TRBJ1-1 | TRBV28 | NA | NA | TGTGCCAGCACCCCGGGACAAGGTAGGAACACTGAAGCTTTCTTT | CASTPGQGRNTEAFF
TRBJ2-5 | TRBV5-6 | NA | NA | TGTGCCAGCAGCTATCAAGCGTACCAAGAGACCCAGTACTTC | CASSYQAYQETQYF
TRBJ2-1 | TRBV5-6 | NA | NA | TGTGCCAGCAGCCCGACGCGGGAACACAATGAGCAGTTCTTC | CASSPTREHNEQFF
TRBJ2-5 | TRBV2 | NA | TRBD1 | TGTGCCAGCAGGTCCGGGACAGGGGTGGCGGAGACCCAGTACTTC | CASRSGTGVAETQYF
TRBJ1-5 | TRBV11-2 | NA | TRBD1 | TGTGCCAGCAGCCTCGGACAGGGGCGCAATCAGCCCCAGCATTTT | CASSLGQGRNQPQHF
TRBJ1-5 | TRBV6-5 | NA | NA | TGTGCCAGCAGCTCTACAGCTGAGCCCCAGCATTTT | CASSSTAEPQHF
TRBJ2-1 | TRBV30 | few | TRBD2 | TGTGCCTGGAAGACGGGAGGCGGCGATGAGCAGTTCTTC | CAWKTGGGDEQFF
TRBJ2-7 | TRBV5-6 | NA | NA | TGTGCCAGCAGCTCCAGGGTCTCCGAGGACTTC | CASSSRVSEDF
TRBJ2-7 | TRBV13 | NA | TRBD1 | TGTGCCAGCAGCACACCCGGGACAGGGGGAGCCTACGAGCAGTACTTC | CASSTPGTGGAYEQYF
TRBJ1-4 | TRBV5-1 | medium-sized | TRBD1 | TGCGCCAGCAGCTTGGGGACAGGGTTAAATGAAAAACTGTTTTTT | CASSLGTGLNEKLFF
TRBJ1-2 | TRBV28 | NA | TRBD1 | TGTGCCAGCAGACGTGGACAGGGTGTATATGGCTACACCTTC | CASRRGQGVYGYTF
TRBJ2-1 | TRBV30 | NA | NA | TGTGCCTGGAGTGTACTATCCTCCAATGAGCAGTTCTTC | CAWSVLSSNEQFF
TRBJ1-2 | TRBV28 | NA | NA | TGTGCCAGCACCGCGCTAGGACTCACGGACCCTTCGGGGGGTGGCTACACCTTC | CASTALGLTDPSGGGYTF
TRBJ2-5 | TRBV7-2 | few | TRBD2 | TGTGCCAGCAGCTTAGGTGGGGGAGGGAAGACCCAGTACTTC | CASSLGGGGKTQYF
TRBJ2-3 | TRBV19 | NA | TRBD1 | TGTGCCAGTACCAGGGGGAACTCGGATACGCAGTATTTT | CASTRGNSDTQYF
TRBJ2-1 | TRBV5-4 | NA | TRBD2 | TGTGCCAGCAGCTTCCCAGAGCGGGGAAATGAGCAGTTCTTC | CASSFPERGNEQFF
TRBJ2-5 | TRBV13 | few | TRBD2 | TGTGCCAGCAGCCTTATAGCGGGAGTGGGAGAGACCCAGTACTTC | CASSLIAGVGETQYF
TRBJ1-2 | TRBV14 | NA | NA | TGTGCCAGCAGCCAAAACAGGGATAGCTACACCTTC | CASSQNRDSYTF
TRBJ2-1 | TRBV5-1 | NA | TRBD2 | TGCGCCAGCAGCCCTGGGGCTAGCGGGAGGTCCTACAATGAGCAGTTCTTC | CASSPGASGRSYNEQFF
TRBJ1-1 | TRBV5-1 | NA | NA | TGCGCCAGCAGCCCTAACCCCGACAGGAACACTGAAGCTTTCTTT | CASSPNPDRNTEAFF
TRBJ2-7 | TRBV6-1 | once | NA | TGTGCCAGTAGCCGGGACATACCCTACGAGCAGTACTTC | CASSRDIPYEQYF
TRBJ1-3 | TRBV18 | NA | NA | TGTGCCAGCTCACCAGCTGAGGCACGCTCTGGAAACACCATATATTTT | CASSPAEARSGNTIYF